This T cell receptor (beta chain) was found in a study of CD8+ T cells in alopecia areata. Details on this clone: Its specificity is unknown.

Study-level points and caveats: Whereas mice showed it more clearly, TCR sharing across patients was murkier, possibly because of HLA. Lesional scalp exceeded normal scalp in clonality, especially in alopecia totalis/universalis. Resident alphabeta T cells of normal skin are also sequenced in scalp samples.

It was cDNA, reverse transcribed from extracted RNA, that served as the sequencing template. Repertoires were generated with immunoSEQ multiplex PCR, while TCRdb's copy carries only in-frame clones and drops some. The data hold around 150,000 clones, with roughly 50% observed a single time. Source material: CD4+ T cells sorted from blood. The sequence was obtained from a human donor in good health.

The CDR3, as DNA: TGTGCCAGCAGTTACTCGGGGGTGACCGAGCAGTACTTC. Translation: CASSYSGVTEQYF. The chain carries TRBV6-5 and TRBJ2-7; either TRBD1 or TRBD2 may supply D (5 bases each). The CDR3 length is 13 residues. V was pared by 0 bases and J by 6 bases, with 9 bases between. Germline V gene data show CDR1 as MNHEY and CDR2 as SVGAGI.